The clone carrying this T cell receptor (beta chain) was detected only a few times. V lost 7 bases, J lost 4 bases, and 12 bases stayed unmatched. Per germline, CDR1 ENHRY and CDR2 SYGVKD. The CDR3 runs to 15 residues. This sample was taken from a study of response to subunit inactivated influenza vaccine. Using its own MiXCR run on the RT-PCR reads, TCRdb lists one record per CDR3 protein. This sample carries about 190,000 distinct CDR3 sequences, around 14% of them seen once, and the ten largest clones take roughly 24%. The material sequenced was CD8+ T cells sorted from PBMCs, taken 5 days after vaccination. The chain couples TRBV10-3 to TRBJ1-1; 7 nucleotides align to TRBD1. This TCR came from a man aged 50 or older who received an inactivated influenza vaccine. The DNA of the CDR3 is TGTGCCATCACCCCGACAGGGCTAATTGGCACTGAAGCTTTCTTT. Translated, it gives CAITPTGLIGTEAFF.